This T cell receptor beta chain emerged from a study of T-cell reconstitution after alpha-beta-depleted transplantation in children. Study-wide points: Recipient T cells and thymic progenitors that survived gave rise to the high TCRbeta diversity observed at day 60 in some patients. About two months after transplant, alpha-beta T cells reportedly came from several hundred expanded graft clones. At the one-year point after transplant, T-cell counts and TCRbeta diversity were found to come mostly from T cells that had been newly produced.

A TCRbeta library incorporating unique molecular identifiers was prepared. Each CDR3 protein gets one entry after TCRdb re-called the PCR reads with MiXCR. The sample lists around 800,000 distinct CDR3 sequences, 15% to 20% occurring once. Trimming shortened V by 0 bases and J by 0 bases, and 16 bases separated the two germline ends. The CDR3 covers 18 residues. CDR1 is SGHRS, CDR2 YFSETQ, per germline. Concerning this clonotype: Its antigen remains unknown.

The material was PBMCs, mostly from graft donor cells, obtained 360 days after TCRalphabeta/CD19-depleted stem cell transplant. The sequence came from a male patient younger than 18 who had a stem cell transplant for acute lymphoblastic leukemia, so the T cells may come from the graft donor. The V call is TRBV5-1, the J call TRBJ2-1; D is unresolved. DNA of the CDR3: TGCGCCAGCAGCTTGGGGTGGGAAAAGGCCAGCTCCTACAATGAGCAGTTCTTC. Translation gives CASSLGWEKASSYNEQFF.